This TCR beta chain came from a study of shared clonotypes between healthy human individuals. This CDR3 has 15 amino acids. CDR1 SGHVS and CDR2 FNYEAQ come from the germline V gene. With 4 bases clipped from V and 10 bases from J, the junction kept 11 bases outside the gene matches. The table lists this clone with many counts. Its specificity is unknown. Generated by immunoSEQ multiplex PCR, the TCRdb table keeps only in-frame clones and is missing some. The sample has 1,100,000 or so clones, about four fifths seen once. CD45RA-negative memory and CD45RA+ naive subsets were split from the CD4+ cells. Findings and caveats of the study: Sampling involved blood alone; tissue repertoires likely differ.

This receptor was identified in a man between 18 and 35 years old in good health. Some clones in this sample may be carry-over from other donors' samples. The J gene is TRBJ2-1, the V gene TRBV7-6, with 9 bases matching TRBD1. Source material: memory CD4+ T cells from PBMCs. Regarding subset: CD45RA-negative fraction. This CDR3 reads CASSSEDRGGAEQFF. Here the CDR3 DNA reads TGTGCCAGCAGCTCGGAAGACAGGGGGGGCGCGGAGCAGTTCTTC.